This entry describes one TCR beta chain. Original data processing: Researchers report that nucleated cell counts were estimated from reference gene primer amplification. The method was immunoSEQ multiplex PCR; TCRdb's version includes in-frame clones alone and lacks a portion of them. V, J and clone size were drawn from that table, and D and trimming were deduced from the DNA. The table has 150,000 to 200,000 clones, 86% seen once. This entry belongs to a study of blood T cell repertoires in COVID-19. Study-wide background: Specimens from acute and convalescent COVID-19 originated in the United States, Italy and Spain. PBMCs, B-cell-depleted T cells, or T cells provided the cDNA or gDNA that made up the material.

The sequence was obtained from a man between 18 and 35 years old with acute or convalescent COVID-19. Sequenced sample: peripheral blood.

DNA of the CDR3: TGTGCCAGCACCGGGAGTGGCAATCAGCCCCAGCATTTT. Protein product: CASTGSGNQPQHF. The chain is built from TRBV2 and TRBJ1-5, with D unclear. This CDR3 region has 13 residues. CDR1 is SNHLY, CDR2 FYNNEI, per germline. V lost 7 bases and J 2 bases, leaving 9 bases between the germline ends.